Sequencing of this T cell receptor (beta chain) was carried out in a study of T cell responses to AZD1222 COVID-19 vaccine (dated by TCRdb to the early 2020s). For context, the study as a whole: A total of around 240 trial participants underwent TCR sequencing, of whom around 200 received two doses of AZD1222 and around 26 received two doses of the MenACWY control vaccine. Enrollment into the trials was organized by age into subgroups of 18-55, 56-69 and 70-plus years, and those subgroups contained approximately 150, 30 and 60 TCR-sequenced participants, respectively.

Study-wide findings and limitations: Only six AZD1222 recipients were SARS-CoV-2 seropositive at baseline, limiting conclusions about previously exposed vaccinees. CD4 TCRs associated with the vaccine covered the entire spike protein, and the dominant responses were in regions 160-218 and 743-854. Because no day 14 peak-response samples were available, repertoires were characterized only after the peak T cell response. In the small 56-69-year group, the increase in depth fell short of significance, most likely because of low power. Reportedly, close to half of the unique spike-specific TCRs recognized epitopes lying outside the regions that are mutated in the B.1.351 and B.1.1.7 variants. After two AZD1222 doses, spike-specific TCR breadth and depth were significantly higher than at day 0 and than in MenACWY recipients. Participants were mostly white British and included more females than males, and it was suggested by the authors that clonal diversity may have been underestimated.

On this clone itself: Its antigen specificity is not known. Base qualities are missing; no much larger clone stands one base away.

Sample time point, as interpreted from the label and publication: about 28 days (+/-7) after the second vaccine dose. AZD1222 recipients given second doses at about 4 weeks or at about 12 weeks were pooled, since spike-specific TCR depth and breadth were not found to differ between the two schedules. The vaccinee samples were drawn from two UK trials, COV001 and COV002, one of which was a single-blind randomized controlled phase 2/3 trial testing AZD1222 (ChAdOx1 nCoV-19) in healthy adults. Trial participant PBMC samples were collected at day 0 and day 28 after the second dose for TCRbeta chain sequencing. The CDR3 regions of human TCRbeta chains were analyzed by immunosequencing. The study's own analysis went as follows. Repertoire TCRs were checked for matches against a reference library of SARS-CoV-2-specific TCRs that had been generated using the MIRA antigen-specificity platform. Breadth meant the fraction of unique TCRs that were SARS-CoV-2-associated, whereas depth meant the fraction of total T cells that were SARS-CoV-2-associated. Using the MIRA data, each spike-specific TCR was mapped to the spike region that the TCR reacts to and placed in a CD4 or CD8 class. Log10-transformed breadth and depth values were compared by one-way ANOVA with Sidak's multiple comparisons tests. TCRdb took this table from immuneACCESS and kept in-frame rearrangements with V and J called. Such tables lack part of the clones; where checked against another copy, unresolved V genes explain under half of the gap, and the rest is unexplained. V and J calls plus clone size are reproduced from that table; the DNA served to infer D and trimming. A total of roughly 150,000 clones appear in this sample, roughly 91% of them only once. The ten largest account for approximately 6.9% of the sample.

Measured from the cysteine to the phenylalanine, the CDR3 is 13 residues long. The DNA shown is the 39-base CDR3, in frame from base 1. CDR1 SGDLS and CDR2 YYNGEE were looked up in the germline V gene. V is clipped by 3 bases and J by 5 bases, and the sequence between their germline boundaries is 9 bases long. Source: peripheral blood, taken 28 days after the second AZD1222 dose. The receptor's source is an adult who received the AZD1222 COVID-19 vaccine. The rearranged segments are TRBV9 and TRBJ1-5; the D gene is not confidently resolved. The CDR3 corresponds to CASSARRDQPQHF. The base sequence is TGTGCCAGCAGCGCCCGACGTGATCAGCCCCAGCATTTT.